This T cell receptor beta chain was recorded in a study of vaccination and CD4 T cells after COVID-19. CDR1 is SEHNR and CDR2 is FQNEAQ in the germline V gene (reference sequence). The CDR3 is 17 amino acids. Trimming cost V 1 base and J 4 bases; bases outside gene matches: 10. Noted treatment: roughly 11-day PBMC culture with coronavirus spike peptide pools or control peptides (ViraFEST assay). Cultured CD4+ T cell DNA was sequenced using the Oncomine TCR Beta short-read assay. It was from cultured CD4+ T cells that genomic DNA was extracted. In TCRdb, the PCR reads were re-called with MiXCR into one record per CDR3 protein. The sample records roughly 20,000 distinct CDR3 sequences, roughly three fifths being singletons. As regards this clonotype: The antigen remains unidentified.

The origin of this receptor is a human donor who had recovered from COVID-19. Sequenced input: CD4+ T cells from blood, cultured in vitro. This chain connects TRBV7-9 to TRBJ2-1, with TRBD2 matching 7 bases. CDR3 DNA: TGTGCCAGCAGCTTAGGGGGCGGGAGAGCGAGATACAATGAGCAGTTCTTC. This translates into CASSLGGGRARYNEQFF.